This TCR beta chain was documented in a study of cytomegalovirus exposure and HLA in healthy donors. This clone was recorded once. The antigen remains unidentified. Looked up from germline, CDR1 is MNHEY and CDR2 is SMNVEV (reference sequence). V shed 6 bases, J shed 5 bases, and the junction held 5 bases outside the gene matches. The CDR3 consists of 14 residues. The donors were members of the validation cohort comprising over 90 subjects, separate from the approximately 670-subject first cohort. Clones were read by immunoSEQ multiplex PCR, and TCRdb kept only the in-frame ones, dropping some. The sample has about 110,000 clones; less than 90% are singletons. Study-level results: The study designated some 180 TCR beta chains cytomegalovirus-associated. CMV antigen specificity was confirmed in vitro for three CMV-associated chains.

The sequenced sample was PBMCs. The V and J genes are TRBV27 and TRBJ2-7; 12 bases are a match to TRBD1. The receptor comes from a woman between 18 and 29 years old in good health and CMV-seropositive. The CDR3 DNA is TGTGCCAGCAGATCGGGACAGGGGGCAAACGAGCAGTACTTC. It yields the protein CASRSGQGANEQYF.